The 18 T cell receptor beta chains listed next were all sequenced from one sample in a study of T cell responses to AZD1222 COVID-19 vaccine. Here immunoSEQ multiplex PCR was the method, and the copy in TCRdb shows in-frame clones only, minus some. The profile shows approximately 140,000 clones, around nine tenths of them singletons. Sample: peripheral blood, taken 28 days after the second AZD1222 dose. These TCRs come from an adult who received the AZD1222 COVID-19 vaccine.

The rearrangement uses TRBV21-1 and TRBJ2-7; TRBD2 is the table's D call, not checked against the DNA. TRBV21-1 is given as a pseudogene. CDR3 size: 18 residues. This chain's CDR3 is CASSNPPLVAGVGYEQYF. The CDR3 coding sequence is TGTGCCAGCAGCAATCCCCCACTGGTAGCGGGAGTAGGGTACGAGCAGTACTTC.

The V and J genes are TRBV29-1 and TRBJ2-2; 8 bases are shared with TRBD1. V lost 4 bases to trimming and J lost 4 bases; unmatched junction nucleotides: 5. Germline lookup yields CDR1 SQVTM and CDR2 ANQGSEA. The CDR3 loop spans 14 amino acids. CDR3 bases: TGCAGCGTTGGAGGGACAGGAGGCACCGGGGAGCTGTTTTTT. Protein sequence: CSVGGTGGTGELFF.

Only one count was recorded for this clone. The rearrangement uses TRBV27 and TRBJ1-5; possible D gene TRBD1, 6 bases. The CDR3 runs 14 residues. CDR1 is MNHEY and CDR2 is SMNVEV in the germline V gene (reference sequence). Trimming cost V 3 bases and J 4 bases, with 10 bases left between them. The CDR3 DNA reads TGTGCCAGCAGTTTTACAGGGTCTAATCAGCCCCAGCATTTT. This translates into CASSFTGSNQPQHF.

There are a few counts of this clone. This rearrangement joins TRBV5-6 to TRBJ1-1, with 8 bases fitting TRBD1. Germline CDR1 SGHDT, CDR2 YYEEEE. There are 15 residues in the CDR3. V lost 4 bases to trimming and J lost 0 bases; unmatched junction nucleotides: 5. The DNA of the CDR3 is TGTGCCAGCAGCCGACAGGGGCCGTTGAACACTGAAGCTTTCTTT. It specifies CASSRQGPLNTEAFF.

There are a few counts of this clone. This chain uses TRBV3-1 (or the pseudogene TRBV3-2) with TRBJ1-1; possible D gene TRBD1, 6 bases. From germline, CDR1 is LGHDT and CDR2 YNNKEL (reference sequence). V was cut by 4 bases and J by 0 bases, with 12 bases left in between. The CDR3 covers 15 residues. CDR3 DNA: TGTGCCAGCAGCCTAGGACAGTCCATGAACACTGAAGCTTTCTTT. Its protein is CASSLGQSMNTEAFF.

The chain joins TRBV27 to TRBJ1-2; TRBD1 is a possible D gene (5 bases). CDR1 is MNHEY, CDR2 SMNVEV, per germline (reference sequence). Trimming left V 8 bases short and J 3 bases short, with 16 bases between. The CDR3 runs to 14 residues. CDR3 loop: CASSRGEGDYGYTF. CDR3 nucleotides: TGTGCCAGCTCCCGGGGGGAGGGAGACTATGGCTACACCTTC.

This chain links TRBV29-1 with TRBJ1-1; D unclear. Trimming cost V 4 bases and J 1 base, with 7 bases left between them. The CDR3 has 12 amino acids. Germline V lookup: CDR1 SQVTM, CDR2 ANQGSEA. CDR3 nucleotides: TGCAGCGTTGGGTTAAGGAACACTGAAGCTTTCTTT. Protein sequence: CSVGLRNTEAFF.

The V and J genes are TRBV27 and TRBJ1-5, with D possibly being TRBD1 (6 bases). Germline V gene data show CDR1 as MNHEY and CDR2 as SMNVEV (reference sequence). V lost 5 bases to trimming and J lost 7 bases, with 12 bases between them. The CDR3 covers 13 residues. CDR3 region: CASSPWTAQPQHF. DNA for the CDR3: TGTGCCAGCAGTCCATGGACAGCCCAGCCCCAGCATTTT.

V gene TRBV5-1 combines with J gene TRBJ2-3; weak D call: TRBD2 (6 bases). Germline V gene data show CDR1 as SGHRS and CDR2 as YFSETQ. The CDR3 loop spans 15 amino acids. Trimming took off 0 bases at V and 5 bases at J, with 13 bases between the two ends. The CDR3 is CASSLGTSRIDTQYF. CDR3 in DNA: TGCGCCAGCAGCTTGGGTACTAGCAGGATAGATACGCAGTATTTT.

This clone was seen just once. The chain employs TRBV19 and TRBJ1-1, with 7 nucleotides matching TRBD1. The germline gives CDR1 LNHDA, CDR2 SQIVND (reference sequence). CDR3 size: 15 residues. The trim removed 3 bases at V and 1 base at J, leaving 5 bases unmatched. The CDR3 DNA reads TGTGCCAGTAGTATTGGAACAGGGGCGAACACTGAAGCTTTCTTT. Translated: CASSIGTGANTEAFF.

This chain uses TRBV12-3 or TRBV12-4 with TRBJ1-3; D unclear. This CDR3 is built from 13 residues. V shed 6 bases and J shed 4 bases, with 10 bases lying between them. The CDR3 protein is CASRRHLGNTIYF. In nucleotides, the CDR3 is TGTGCCAGCAGACGACACCTCGGAAACACCATATATTTT.

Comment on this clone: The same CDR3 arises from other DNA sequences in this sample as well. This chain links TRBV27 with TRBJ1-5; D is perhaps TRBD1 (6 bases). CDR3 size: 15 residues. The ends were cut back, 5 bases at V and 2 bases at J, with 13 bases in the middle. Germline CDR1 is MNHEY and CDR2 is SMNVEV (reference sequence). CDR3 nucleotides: TGTGCCAGCAGTCCGCAGGGGTTAGGCAATCAGCCCCAGCATTTT. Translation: CASSPQGLGNQPQHF.

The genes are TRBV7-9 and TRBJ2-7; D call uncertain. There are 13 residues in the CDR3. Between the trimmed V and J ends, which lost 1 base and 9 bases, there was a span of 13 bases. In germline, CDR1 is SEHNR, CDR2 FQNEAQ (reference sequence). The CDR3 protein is CASSLGDLVWQYF. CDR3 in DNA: TGTGCCAGCAGCTTAGGGGATCTTGTGTGGCAGTACTTC.

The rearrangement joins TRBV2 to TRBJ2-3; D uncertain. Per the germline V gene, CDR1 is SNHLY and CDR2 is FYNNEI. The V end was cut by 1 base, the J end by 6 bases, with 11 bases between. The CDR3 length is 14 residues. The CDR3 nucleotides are TGTGCCAGCAGTGAAGGCGCCCTCGCCGATACGCAGTATTTT. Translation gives CASSEGALADTQYF.

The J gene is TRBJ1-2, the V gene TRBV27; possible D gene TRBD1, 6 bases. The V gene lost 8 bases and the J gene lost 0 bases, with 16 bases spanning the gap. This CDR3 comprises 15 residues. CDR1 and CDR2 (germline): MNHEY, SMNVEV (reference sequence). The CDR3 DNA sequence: TGTGCCAGCCGGCTATGGCAGGGGTCTAACTATGGCTACACCTTC. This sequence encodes CASRLWQGSNYGYTF.

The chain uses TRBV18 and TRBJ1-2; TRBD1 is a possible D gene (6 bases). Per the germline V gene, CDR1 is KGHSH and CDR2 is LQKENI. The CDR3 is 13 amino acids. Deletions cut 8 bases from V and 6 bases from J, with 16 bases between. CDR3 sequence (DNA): TGTGCCAGCACCGGGGCAGGGGACAATGGCTACACCTTC. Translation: CASTGAGDNGYTF.

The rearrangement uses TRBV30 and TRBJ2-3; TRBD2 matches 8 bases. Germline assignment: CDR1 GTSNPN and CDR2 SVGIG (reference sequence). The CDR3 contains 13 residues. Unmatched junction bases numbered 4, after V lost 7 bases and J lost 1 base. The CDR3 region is CASLREGTDTQYF. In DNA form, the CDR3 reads TGTGCCTCATTGCGGGAGGGCACAGATACGCAGTATTTT. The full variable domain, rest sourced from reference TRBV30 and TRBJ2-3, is SQTIHQWPATLVQPVGSPLSLECTVEGTSNPNLYWYRQAAGRGLQLLFYSVGIGQISSEVPQNLSASRPQDRQFILSSKKLLLSDSGFYLCASLREGTDTQYFGPGTRLTVL.

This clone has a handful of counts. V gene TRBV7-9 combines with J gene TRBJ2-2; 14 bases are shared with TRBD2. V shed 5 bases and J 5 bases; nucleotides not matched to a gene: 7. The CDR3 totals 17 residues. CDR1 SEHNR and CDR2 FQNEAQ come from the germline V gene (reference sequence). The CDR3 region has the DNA TGTGCCAGCAGCGACCGGACTAGCGGGAGGACTACCGGGGAGCTGTTTTTT. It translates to CASSDRTSGRTTGELFF. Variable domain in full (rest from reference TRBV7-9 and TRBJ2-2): DTGVSQNPRHKITKRGQNVTFRCDPISEHNRLYWYRQTLGQGPEFLTYFQNEAQLEKSRLLSDRFSAERPKGSFSTLEIQRTEQGDSAMYLCASSDRTSGRTTGELFFGEGSRLTVL.